These 23 T cell receptor beta chains share one sample of origin, sequenced in a study of blood T cell repertoires in COVID-19 (dated by TCRdb to the early 2020s). The library was generated by the immunoSEQ multiplex PCR assay. What TCRdb holds here is the immuneACCESS table cut down to in-frame rearrangements. Part of the clones is not present; checked against another copy, under half of the missing clones reflect an unresolved V gene, and the others are unexplained. The sample table shows about 68,000 clones, and around nine tenths are seen once. Of the sample, 5.5% to 8.5% falls within the top ten clones. Sequencing was carried out using peripheral blood. The receptors here all came from a man aged 45-60 years with active COVID-19.

The chain uses TRBV19 and TRBJ1-1; maybe TRBD1 (6 bases). V was clipped by 6 bases and J by 1 base, with 12 bases between them. CDR3 length: 14 amino acids. Germline CDR1 and CDR2: LNHDA and SQIVND (reference sequence). Here the CDR3 DNA reads TGTGCCAGTAGCACGGGACAATCGAACACTGAAGCTTTCTTT. Its translation: CASSTGQSNTEAFF.

The gene calls are TRBV7-9 and TRBJ2-7, with 8 bases fitting TRBD2. Germline V lookup: CDR1 SEHNR, CDR2 FQNEAQ (reference sequence). The trim removed 1 base at V and 3 bases at J, leaving 8 bases unmatched. The CDR3 loop spans 16 amino acids. DNA of the CDR3: TGTGCCAGCAGCTTAGATGTGGGACTAGAGAGCTACGAGCAGTACTTC. Amino acid sequence: CASSLDVGLESYEQYF. Combining the CDR3 with reference TRBV7-9 and TRBJ2-7 gives the whole variable domain DTGVSQNPRHKITKRGQNVTFRCDPISEHNRLYWYRQTLGQGPEFLTYFQNEAQLEKSRLLSDRFSAERPKGSFSTLEIQRTEQGDSAMYLCASSLDVGLESYEQYFGPGTRLTVT.

This clone was found a few times. The chain has TRBV5-1 and TRBJ2-2, with 8 bases aligning to TRBD2. With 5 bases clipped from V and 4 bases from J, the junction kept 7 bases outside the gene matches. Germline V gene data show CDR1 as SGHRS and CDR2 as YFSETQ. The CDR3 is made up of 15 amino acids. The CDR3 coding sequence is TGCGCCAGCAGTCGTAGCGGGGATCCCACCGGGGAGCTGTTTTTT. Protein sequence: CASSRSGDPTGELFF.

This CDR3 is CASSLASGQPNYEQYF. The CDR3 region has the DNA TGCGCCAGCAGCCTGGCCTCGGGACAGCCCAACTACGAGCAGTACTTC. The chain has TRBV4-3 and TRBJ2-7; 7 bases agree with TRBD1. CDR1 LGHNA and CDR2 YSLEER come from the germline V gene. The CDR3 has 16 amino acids. The junction had 12 bases not matched to a gene; V was cut back by 4 bases and J by 3 bases.

V and J are TRBV28 and TRBJ2-1; 9 bases fit TRBD2. Germline V gene data show CDR1 as MDHEN and CDR2 as SYDVKM. The CDR3 spans 15 residues. V lost 4 bases to trimming and J lost 15 bases; unmatched junction nucleotides: 16. CDR3 sequence: CASSSPPSGGFGGFF. Here the CDR3 DNA reads TGTGCCAGCAGTTCCCCCCCCAGCGGGGGGTTCGGCGGGTTCTTC.

In this sample, this clone turned up a few times. The chain recombines TRBV6-6 with TRBJ1-6; TRBD1 agrees at 10 bases. The length of the CDR3 is 15 residues. Germline CDR1 reads MNHNY; CDR2 reads SVGAGI (reference sequence). The trim removed 6 bases at V and 6 bases at J, leaving 5 bases unmatched. The CDR3 DNA sequence: TGTGCCAGCAGGGGACAGGGGCTAAGTAATTCACCCCTCCACTTT. Its translation is CASRGQGLSNSPLHF.

This chain connects TRBV5-6 to TRBJ2-1; 11 nucleotides align to TRBD2. The CDR3 covers 15 residues. Germline V CDR1 and CDR2: SGHDT, YYEEEE. J was trimmed by 8 bases and V by 2 bases; bases with no gene match: 6. The CDR3 loop reads CASSFSGRASYEQFF. CDR3 coding DNA: TGTGCCAGCAGCTTTAGCGGGAGGGCCTCGTATGAGCAGTTCTTC.

This clone was observed once. The rearrangement joins TRBV28 to TRBJ2-2, with 11 bases identical to TRBD2. CDR1 MDHEN and CDR2 SYDVKM come from the germline V gene. CDR3 length equals 17 residues. The V segment lost 6 bases and the J segment 5 bases; nucleotides outside the gene matches: 11. CDR3 residues: CASRPVAGGGDTGELFF. CDR3 in DNA: TGTGCCAGCAGACCCGTAGCGGGAGGGGGGGATACCGGGGAGCTGTTTTTT.

This sequence joins TRBV9 and TRBJ2-4; 9 bases align to TRBD1. The CDR3 spans 18 residues. Germline CDR1 reads SGDLS; CDR2 reads YYNGEE. With V trimmed by 3 bases and J by 0 bases, 10 bases remained unmatched. CDR3 DNA sequence: TGTGCCAGCAGCGCCACAGGGGGCTCAAGGGTAGCCAAAAACATTCAGTACTTC. Translation: CASSATGGSRVAKNIQYF.

The chain carries TRBV5-4 and TRBJ1-2; D unresolved. The germline V gene has CDR1 SGHNT and CDR2 YYREEE (reference sequence). There are 16 residues in the CDR3. With 4 bases removed from V and 3 bases from J, the gap between germline ends came to 19 bases. The CDR3 spells CASSPGSAGIDYGYTF. In nucleotides, the CDR3 is TGTGCCAGCAGCCCCGGGTCGGCTGGAATTGACTATGGCTACACCTTC.

The chain links TRBV5-1 to TRBJ2-2, with a tentative D call TRBD1 (5 bases). CDR3 size: 16 residues. V was pared by 1 base and J by 1 base, with 11 bases between. The germline V gene encodes CDR1 SGHRS and CDR2 YFSETQ. The CDR3 nucleotides are TGCGCCAGCAGCTTGATTGGGCAGGGGAACACCGGGGAGCTGTTTTTT. Encoded protein: CASSLIGQGNTGELFF.

The rearrangement uses TRBV4-3 and TRBJ2-3; possible D gene TRBD2, 6 bases. The germline CDR1 and CDR2 sequences are LGHNA and YSLEER. This CDR3 contains 17 residues. Trimming cost V 0 bases and J 2 bases, with 15 bases left between them. Here the CDR3 DNA reads TGCGCCAGCAGCCAAGAGGCCCCAGCGGGCCCCACAGATACGCAGTATTTT. This translates into CASSQEAPAGPTDTQYF.

The chain uses TRBV7-9 and TRBJ1-2; D possibly corresponds to TRBD1 (5 bases). The CDR3 length is 14 residues. V lost 3 bases and J 2 bases, leaving 10 bases between the germline ends. Germline-derived CDR1 and CDR2 are SEHNR and FQNEAQ (reference sequence). This CDR3 is CASSFRSGNYGYTF. The DNA for the CDR3 is TGTGCCAGCAGCTTTCGCTCAGGGAACTATGGCTACACCTTC.

J is TRBJ2-2 and V is TRBV5-1; D is perhaps TRBD2 (5 bases). The CDR3 is 14 amino acids. The V end lost 0 bases, the J end lost 6 bases, and 9 bases lay between the germline ends. Germline CDR1 and CDR2: SGHRS and YFSETQ. This CDR3 is CASSLAEVAGELFF. CDR3 sequence (DNA): TGCGCCAGCAGCTTGGCGGAGGTGGCCGGGGAGCTGTTTTTT.

CDR3: CASSPQRASGTEQYF. The CDR3 nucleotides read TGTGCCAGCAGCCCCCAGAGGGCTAGCGGTACTGAGCAGTACTTC. J is TRBJ2-7 and V is TRBV11-2; TRBD2 aligns across 7 bases. With 5 bases clipped from V and 7 bases from J, the junction kept 14 bases outside the gene matches. Per the germline V gene, CDR1 is SGHAT and CDR2 is FQNNGV. This CDR3 has 15 residues. The variable domain in full, completed from reference TRBV11-2 and TRBJ2-7, reads EAGVAQSPRYKIIEKRQSVAFWCNPISGHATLYWYQQILGQGPKLLIQFQNNGVVDDSQLPKDRFSAERLKGVDSTLKIQPAKLEDSAVYLCASSPQRASGTEQYFGPGTRLTVT.

This clone was detected many times. The chain is built from TRBV19 and TRBJ1-5; maybe TRBD1 (6 bases). Trimming took 5 bases from V and 5 from J, leaving 13 bases between them. Germline-derived CDR1 and CDR2 are LNHDA and SQIVND (reference sequence). The CDR3 contains 14 residues. As DNA, the CDR3 is TGTGCCAGTAGTGACAGGAACCTATATCAGCCCCAGCATTTT. Residues: CASSDRNLYQPQHF.

This sequence joins TRBV19 and TRBJ2-7; 7 positions agree with TRBD2. Looked up from germline, CDR1 is LNHDA and CDR2 is SQIVND (reference sequence). CDR3 length: 13 amino acids. V gave up 7 bases and J gave up 3 bases; unmatched junction bases: 6. CDR3 loop: CASKLAGNYEQYF. DNA of the CDR3: TGTGCCAGTAAATTAGCGGGTAACTACGAGCAGTACTTC.

The count of this clone is one. The chain uses TRBV6-6 and TRBJ2-3; possible D gene TRBD2, 6 bases. The V end lost 3 bases, the J end lost 2 bases, and 12 bases lay between the germline ends. The CDR3 is made up of 15 amino acids. The germline V gene encodes CDR1 MNHNY and CDR2 SVGAGI (reference sequence). CDR3 region: CASSYGVAATDTQYF. In DNA, the CDR3 is TGTGCCAGCAGTTATGGGGTAGCGGCCACAGATACGCAGTATTTT.

The chain uses TRBV6-2 or TRBV6-3 and TRBJ1-3; D remains ambiguous. The CDR3 has 14 residues. Germline V gene lookup returns CDR1 MNHEY and CDR2 SVGEGT. Trimming left V 6 bases short and J 0 bases short, with 9 bases between. The CDR3 nucleotides are TGTGCCAGCAGCCTCGCGCTCTCTGGAAACACCATATATTTT. Its protein is CASSLALSGNTIYF.

The CDR3 protein is CASSFDDRYAEPQHF. The CDR3 nucleotides read TGTGCCAGCAGCTTCGACGACAGATATGCAGAGCCCCAGCATTTT. The chain recombines TRBV7-2 with TRBJ1-5; D is possibly TRBD1 (5 bases). In germline, CDR1 is SGHTA, CDR2 FQGNSA. Trimming took off 3 bases at V and 8 bases at J, with 17 bases between the two ends. This CDR3 comprises 15 residues.

The chain recombines TRBV5-1 with TRBJ2-2; D unclear. CDR1 is SGHRS, CDR2 YFSETQ, per germline. The ends were cut back, 4 bases at V and 4 bases at J, with 8 bases in the middle. The CDR3 sequence is 13 residues long. CDR3: CASSPLSTGELFF. The CDR3 DNA follows: TGCGCCAGCAGCCCCCTCTCCACCGGGGAGCTGTTTTTT.

J is TRBJ1-2 and V is TRBV28; 7 nucleotides agree with TRBD1. The germline CDR1 and CDR2 sequences are MDHEN and SYDVKM. The CDR3 totals 14 residues. After removal of 5 bases from V and 8 bases from J, the junction contained 11 bases not matched to a gene. CDR3 in DNA: TGTGCCAGCAGTCGACAGGGAAGCCCTCGGGGCTACACCTTC. It encodes CASSRQGSPRGYTF.

The rearrangement uses TRBV24-1 and TRBJ2-2; 12 bases match TRBD1. Germline V gene sequence: CDR1 KGHDR, CDR2 SFDVKD. The CDR3 has 14 amino acids. V was pared by 7 bases and J by 7 bases, with 3 bases of the junction left unmatched. This chain's CDR3 is CATRGQGAVGELFF. The CDR3 DNA reads as TGTGCCACCAGGGGACAGGGGGCTGTCGGGGAGCTGTTTTTT.